This T cell receptor (beta chain) was found in a study of blood T cell repertoires in COVID-19. Study background: Acute-phase and convalescent COVID-19 samples originated in the United States, Italy and Spain. Sources were T cells, B-cell-depleted T cells, or PBMCs; the material itself was cDNA or gDNA.

During active infection, Seattle patients enrolled and were then monitored through disease. In the original processing: By means of reference gene primer amplification, nucleated cell counts were estimated. The protocol was immunoSEQ multiplex PCR, while the TCRdb copy is restricted to in-frame clones and leaves out a portion. Clonal size and the V and J genes are those of that table, whereas D and trimming came from the DNA. The data hold tens of thousands of clones, with 89% observed a single time. Trimming took 4 bases from V and 4 from J; bases not matched to a gene: 13. The germline V gene has CDR1 SEHNR and CDR2 FQNEAQ (reference sequence). The CDR3 is 17 residues long.

This clonotype was obtained from a woman aged 55-69 years with COVID-19, enrolled during active disease. What was sequenced was peripheral blood. The genes are TRBV7-9 and TRBJ1-2, with 9 bases identical to TRBD1. CDR3 sequence reads: CASSSSSGTGFGYGYTF. CDR3 nucleotide sequence: TGTGCCAGCAGCTCTTCATCGGGGACAGGGTTTGGCTATGGCTACACCTTC. Using reference TRBV7-9 and TRBJ1-2 for the parts outside the CDR3, the full variable domain is DTGVSQNPRHKITKRGQNVTFRCDPISEHNRLYWYRQTLGQGPEFLTYFQNEAQLEKSRLLSDRFSAERPKGSFSTLEIQRTEQGDSAMYLCASSSSSGTGFGYGYTFGSGTRLTVV.